These 23 T cell receptor beta chains came from one sample sequenced in a study of T cell changes during pregnancy in multiple sclerosis. Method: immunoSEQ multiplex PCR; TCRdb's copy keeps in-frame clones and lacks some. The sample carries 50,000 to 65,000 clones, around 96% recorded once. Sequenced here: CD8+ T cells from peripheral blood mononuclear cells, sampled after pregnancy. The receptors derive from a female donor with multiple sclerosis, enrolled in a pregnancy study.

The chain has TRBV7-9 and TRBJ2-7; unclear D gene. The CDR3 is made up of 11 amino acids. Germline CDR1 reads SEHNR; CDR2 reads FQNEAQ (reference sequence). Trimming took off 5 bases at V and 2 bases at J, with 4 bases between the two ends. The CDR3 sequence: CASSAAYEQYF. The CDR3 DNA reads as TGTGCCAGCAGCGCAGCCTACGAGCAGTACTTC. The full variable domain, in which reference TRBV7-9 and TRBJ2-7 provide the parts outside the CDR3, is DTGVSQNPRHKITKRGQNVTFRCDPISEHNRLYWYRQTLGQGPEFLTYFQNEAQLEKSRLLSDRFSAERPKGSFSTLEIQRTEQGDSAMYLCASSAAYEQYFGPGTRLTVT.

The chain combines TRBV5-4 with TRBJ2-1; D is undetermined. CDR1 is SGHNT and CDR2 is YYREEE in the germline V gene (reference sequence). Trimming left V 0 bases short and J 6 bases short, with 4 bases between. The CDR3 spans 12 residues. The CDR3 region is CASSLGPNEQFF. CDR3 DNA sequence: TGTGCCAGCAGCTTGGGGCCCAATGAGCAGTTCTTC.

This chain uses TRBV27 with TRBJ2-5; 8 bases map to TRBD2. The assigned J gene may be wrong: the sequence end matches TRBJ2-7 better. CDR3 length: 13 residues. CDR1 is MNHEY, CDR2 SMNVEV, per germline (reference sequence). The CDR3 reads CASSSGGEFEQYF. CDR3 nucleotide sequence: TGTGCCAGCAGTTCGGGGGGGGAGTTCGAGCAGTACTTC.

The chain joins TRBV29-1 to TRBJ2-7, with 8 bases identical to TRBD1. Unmatched junction bases numbered 8, after V lost 6 bases and J lost 1 base. The germline V gene has CDR1 SQVTM and CDR2 ANQGSEA. The CDR3 contains 14 residues. The CDR3 DNA reads TGCAGCGTCTACAGCCGGGACAGGTCCTACGAGCAGTACTTC. It specifies CSVYSRDRSYEQYF.

V gene TRBV5-4 combines with J gene TRBJ2-1; D possibly corresponds to TRBD1 (6 bases). V was shortened by 4 bases and J by 9 bases, with 11 bases between the two germline ends. Looked up from germline, CDR1 is SGHNT and CDR2 is YYREEE (reference sequence). The CDR3 contains 12 residues. The CDR3 loop is CASSKQGSEQFF. CDR3 bases: TGTGCCAGCAGCAAACAGGGTAGTGAGCAGTTCTTC.

This sequence joins TRBV6-1 and TRBJ2-7, with D perhaps TRBD1 (6 bases). CDR3 length equals 15 residues. Trimming left V 6 bases short and J 1 base short, with 16 bases between. Per the germline V gene, CDR1 is MNHNS and CDR2 is SASEGT. The CDR3 DNA is TGTGCCAGCAGCGGCCTTGGGGGCGGATCCTACGAGCAGTACTTC. Its protein product is CASSGLGGGSYEQYF.

This chain connects TRBV11-1 to TRBJ2-1; a possible D gene is TRBD1 (5 bases). From germline, CDR1 is SGHAT and CDR2 FQDESV (reference sequence). The V gene lost 2 bases and the J gene lost 5 bases, with 7 bases spanning the gap. This CDR3 comprises 13 residues. The DNA for the CDR3 is TGTGCCAGCAGCTTAAGGGGTGACAATGAGCAGTTCTTC. Amino acids: CASSLRGDNEQFF.

This sequence joins TRBV7-9 and TRBJ2-1; TRBD2 is a possible D gene (5 bases). The ends were cut back, 1 base at V and 9 bases at J, with 10 bases in the middle. This CDR3 has 13 residues. Germline V gene lookup returns CDR1 SEHNR and CDR2 FQNEAQ (reference sequence). CDR3 sequence reads: CASSLVGRLEQFF. CDR3 sequence (DNA): TGTGCCAGCAGCTTAGTAGGGAGACTTGAGCAGTTCTTC.

About this clone: The sample has other DNA sequences that encode this CDR3 too. The genes are TRBV4-2 and TRBJ1-5; 8 nucleotides line up with TRBD1. Per germline, CDR1 LGHNA and CDR2 YNFKEQ. The CDR3 spans 14 residues. V was clipped by 4 bases and J by 7 bases; unmatched bases: 6. The CDR3 region has the DNA TGTGCCAGCAGCCTTGGGACAGGCGGGCAGCCCCAGCATTTT. Translating gives CASSLGTGGQPQHF.

The chain carries TRBV6-6 and TRBJ2-1; D is uncertain. In germline, CDR1 is MNHNY, CDR2 SVGAGI (reference sequence). CDR3 length: 16 amino acids. The ends were cut back, 0 bases at V and 4 bases at J, with 13 bases in the middle. The CDR3 region has the DNA TGTGCCAGCAGTTACTCGTTTGAACCCACATACAATGAGCAGTTCTTC. Protein: CASSYSFEPTYNEQFF.

The chain carries TRBV7-9 and TRBJ2-1; a weak D match, TRBD1 (5 bases). Trimming removed 4 bases from V and 7 bases from J, with 8 bases in between. Per the germline V gene, CDR1 is SEHNR and CDR2 is FQNEAQ (reference sequence). The CDR3 is made up of 12 amino acids. CDR3 DNA sequence: TGTGCCAGCAGCTCCCAGGGAAATGAGCAGTTCTTC. Amino acids: CASSSQGNEQFF.

The V call is TRBV19, the J call TRBJ1-3; D ambiguous. The ends were cut back, 3 bases at V and 0 bases at J, with 6 bases in the middle. Germline lookup yields CDR1 LNHDA and CDR2 SQIVND (reference sequence). The CDR3 has 14 residues. The CDR3, as DNA: TGTGCCAGTAGTATCGGGTTCTCTGGAAACACCATATATTTT. Its translation is CASSIGFSGNTIYF.

V and J are TRBV19 and TRBJ1-5, with 7 bases fitting TRBD1. The V gene's germline CDR1 is LNHDA and CDR2 SQIVND (reference sequence). Losses at the gene ends were 6 bases for V and 0 bases for J; bases not matched to a gene: 5. The CDR3 loop spans 15 amino acids. CDR3 DNA sequence: TGTGCCAGTAGAGCCGAGGGGGCTAGCAATCAGCCCCAGCATTTT. This gives the protein CASRAEGASNQPQHF. Together with reference TRBV19 and TRBJ1-5, the CDR3 gives the full variable domain: DGGITQSPKYLFRKEGQNVTLSCEQNLNHDAMYWYRQDPGQGLRLIYYSQIVNDFQKGDIAEGYSVSREKKESFPLTVTSAQKNPTAFYLCASRAEGASNQPQHFGDGTRLSIL.

The J gene is TRBJ1-5, the V gene TRBV6-5; D possibly corresponds to TRBD1 (6 bases). V lost 5 bases, J lost 5 bases, and 16 bases lay in between. The CDR3 runs to 15 residues. Germline loops: CDR1 MNHEY, CDR2 SVGAGI. Here the CDR3 reads CASSPQGALDQPQHF. CDR3 in DNA: TGTGCCAGCAGTCCACAGGGAGCGTTGGATCAGCCCCAGCATTTT.

The genes are TRBV7-9 and TRBJ2-1; 15 bases are shared with TRBD2. V trimming: 5 bases; J trimming: 7 bases; junction bases outside the gene matches: 6. The CDR3 extends over 16 amino acids. Per germline, CDR1 SEHNR and CDR2 FQNEAQ (reference sequence). CDR3 in amino acids: CASSRAGLAGGNEQFF. The CDR3 DNA reads TGTGCCAGCAGCCGAGCCGGACTAGCGGGGGGGAATGAGCAGTTCTTC.

The chain couples TRBV19 to TRBJ1-1; D is uncertain. The length of the CDR3 is 12 residues. The ends were cut back, 1 base at V and 7 bases at J, with 7 bases in the middle. Germline values: CDR1 LNHDA, CDR2 SQIVND (reference sequence). The CDR3 loop is CASSIGPDEAFF. The CDR3 region has the DNA TGTGCCAGTAGTATAGGGCCAGATGAAGCTTTCTTT.

In its sample, this clone was seen a few times. This chain connects TRBV27 to TRBJ2-2, with no clear D. Per the germline V gene, CDR1 is MNHEY and CDR2 is SMNVEV (reference sequence). With 3 bases removed from V and 6 bases from J, the gap between germline ends came to 5 bases. The CDR3 is 12 residues long. The chain's CDR3 is CASSFSAGELFF. DNA of the CDR3: TGTGCCAGCAGTTTTAGTGCCGGGGAGCTGTTTTTT.

V and J are TRBV13 and TRBJ2-6; D might be TRBD1 (5 bases). This CDR3 comprises 17 residues. Germline lookup yields CDR1 PRHDT and CDR2 FYEKMQ (reference sequence). Trimming left V 6 bases short and J 0 bases short, with 15 bases between. The CDR3 coding sequence is TGTGCCAGCAGTCCTCCCAGGGTGGGCTCTGGGGCCAACGTCCTGACTTTC. It yields the protein CASSPPRVGSGANVLTF.

The rearrangement joins TRBV14 to TRBJ2-7; TRBD1 aligns across 11 bases. The CDR3 has 17 amino acids. Germline V gene sequence: CDR1 SGHDN, CDR2 FVKESK. J lost 0 bases, V lost 4 bases, and 8 bases had no gene match. DNA of the CDR3: TGTGCCAGCAGCCCTGTCCCGGGACAGGGGGGCTCCTACGAGCAGTACTTC. Translating gives CASSPVPGQGGSYEQYF. The full variable domain, its missing parts supplied by reference TRBV14 and TRBJ2-7, is EAGVTQFPSHSVIEKGQTVTLRCDPISGHDNLYWYRRVMGKEIKFLLHFVKESKQDESGMPNNRFLAERTGGTYSTLKVQPAELEDSGVYFCASSPVPGQGGSYEQYFGPGTRLTVT.

This chain connects TRBV4-1 to TRBJ1-2; 8 bases are a match to TRBD1. CDR1 and CDR2 from the germline V gene are MGHRA and YSYEKL. The CDR3 extends over 15 amino acids. J gave up 6 bases and V 1 base, and 7 bases lay outside the gene matches. The CDR3 region has the DNA TGCGCCAGCAGCCAAGGAGCAGCAGGGGGCGATGGCTACACCTTC. Its translation is CASSQGAAGGDGYTF.

This clone has just one count. The CDR3 loop reads CASLHGLAAQETQYF. The CDR3 nucleotides read TGTGCCAGTTTGCATGGACTAGCGGCCCAAGAGACCCAGTACTTC. The chain joins TRBV2 to TRBJ2-5, with 10 bases identical to TRBD2. V shed 9 bases and J 1 base; nucleotides not matched to a gene: 8. The germline CDR1 and CDR2 sequences are SNHLY and FYNNEI. There are 15 residues in the CDR3. Using reference TRBV2 and TRBJ2-5 for the parts outside the CDR3, the full variable domain is EPEVTQTPSHQVTQMGQEVILRCVPISNHLYFYWYRQILGQKVEFLVSFYNNEISEKSEIFDDQFSVERPDGSNFTLKIRSTKLEDSAMYFCASLHGLAAQETQYFGPGTRLLVL.

The chain carries TRBV6-5 and TRBJ1-1; 10 positions match TRBD1. Trimming removed 0 bases from V and 6 bases from J; junction bases left unmatched: 1. The CDR3 runs 14 residues. Per germline, CDR1 MNHEY and CDR2 SVGAGI. CDR3 sequence: CASSYSDRGSEAFF. CDR3 nucleotide sequence: TGTGCCAGCAGTTACTCGGACAGGGGGTCTGAAGCTTTCTTT.

This chain joins TRBV6-5 and TRBJ2-7, with 13 bases that match TRBD2. CDR3 length: 15 residues. Germline values: CDR1 MNHEY, CDR2 SVGAGI. After removal of 7 bases from V and 2 bases from J, the junction contained 5 bases not matched to a gene. The DNA of the CDR3 is TGTGCCAGCAACGAGGGACTAGCGGGGCCCTACGAGCAGTACTTC. Residues: CASNEGLAGPYEQYF.